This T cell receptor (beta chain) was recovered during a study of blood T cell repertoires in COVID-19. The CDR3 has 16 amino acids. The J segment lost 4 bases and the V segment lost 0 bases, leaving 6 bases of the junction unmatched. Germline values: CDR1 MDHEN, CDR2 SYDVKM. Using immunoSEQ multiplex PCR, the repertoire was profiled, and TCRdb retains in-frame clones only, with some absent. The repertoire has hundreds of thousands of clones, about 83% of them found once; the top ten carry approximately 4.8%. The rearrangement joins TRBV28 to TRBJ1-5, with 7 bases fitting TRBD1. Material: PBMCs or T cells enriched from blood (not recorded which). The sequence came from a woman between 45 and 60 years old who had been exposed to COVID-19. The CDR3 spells CASSLWGPGGNQPQHF. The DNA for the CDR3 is TGTGCCAGCAGTTTATGGGGGCCAGGGGGGAATCAGCCCCAGCATTTT.